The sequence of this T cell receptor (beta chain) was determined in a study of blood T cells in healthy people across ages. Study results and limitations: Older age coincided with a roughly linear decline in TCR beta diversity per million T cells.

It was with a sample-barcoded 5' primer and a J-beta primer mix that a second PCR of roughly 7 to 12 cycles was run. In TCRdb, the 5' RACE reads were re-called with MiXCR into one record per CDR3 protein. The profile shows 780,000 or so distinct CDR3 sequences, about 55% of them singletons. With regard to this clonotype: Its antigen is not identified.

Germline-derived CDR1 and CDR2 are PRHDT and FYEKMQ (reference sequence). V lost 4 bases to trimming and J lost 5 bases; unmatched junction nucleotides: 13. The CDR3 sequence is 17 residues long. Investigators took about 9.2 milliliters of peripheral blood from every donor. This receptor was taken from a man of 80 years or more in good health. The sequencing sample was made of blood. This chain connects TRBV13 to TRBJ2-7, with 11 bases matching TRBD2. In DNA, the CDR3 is TGTGCCAGCAGCTCAAACTTACTAGCGGGAGTCTTTCACGAGCAGTACTTC. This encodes CASSSNLLAGVFHEQYF.